One sample yielded the 10 T cell receptor beta chains listed below, sequenced in a study of T-cell reconstitution after alpha-beta-depleted transplantation in children. Preparation of the TCRbeta library involved a method that used unique molecular identifiers. MiXCR, applied by TCRdb to the PCR reads, yields one record per CDR3 protein. The repertoire holds hundreds of thousands of distinct CDR3 sequences, around 12% seen once, with around 5.8% in the top ten. The specimen was PBMCs from the stem cell graft donor, collected from the stem cell graft. The receptors come from a human donor who donated a stem cell graft to a child with combined immunodeficiency.

This clonotype was recorded a few times. This chain uses TRBV5-1 with TRBJ2-7, with 8 bases matching TRBD1. Per germline, CDR1 SGHRS and CDR2 YFSETQ. The CDR3 length is 14 residues. V was pared by 0 bases and J by 7 bases, with 6 bases of the junction left unmatched. This chain's CDR3 is CASSLGGQGREQYF. The CDR3 DNA reads as TGCGCCAGCAGCTTGGGCGGACAGGGCCGGGAGCAGTACTTC.

This clonotype was recorded a few times. The chain has TRBV4-3 and TRBJ2-3; D remains ambiguous. Per the germline V gene, CDR1 is LGHNA and CDR2 is YSLEER. This CDR3 comprises 15 residues. Trimming shortened V by 2 bases and J by 1 base, and 10 bases separated the two germline ends. The CDR3 nucleotides read TGCGCCAGCAGCCAATATGGACGGGGCACAGATACGCAGTATTTT. It codes for CASSQYGRGTDTQYF.

This clonotype was observed a few times. This chain joins TRBV21-1 and TRBJ2-7; the table's D gene call, TRBD2, was not cross checked with the DNA. TRBV21-1 is tagged as a pseudogene. This CDR3 has 18 residues. The CDR3 loop reads CASSSPPAGSIVAYEQYF. CDR3 coding DNA: TGTGCCAGCAGCTCCCCGCCCGCGGGTTCAATAGTTGCCTACGAGCAGTACTTC.

This clonotype showed up just a few times. The chain employs TRBV2 and TRBJ2-3; TRBD2 aligns across 10 bases. V dropped 7 bases and J dropped 1; count of bases not matched to a gene: 5. Per the germline V gene, CDR1 is SNHLY and CDR2 is FYNNEI. This CDR3 has 15 amino acids. The CDR3 spells CASKASGGGTDTQYF. DNA for the CDR3: TGTGCCAGCAAGGCTAGCGGGGGCGGCACAGATACGCAGTATTTT.

The chain joins TRBV6-1 to TRBJ2-2, with 7 bases that match TRBD1. J lost 6 bases, V lost 8 bases, and 15 bases had no gene match. CDR3 length: 16 amino acids. CDR1 and CDR2 (germline): MNHNS, SASEGT. The CDR3 loop reads CASGSPTGRGSGELFF. CDR3 nucleotide sequence: TGTGCCAGCGGATCGCCGACAGGGAGAGGATCCGGGGAGCTGTTTTTT.

There are a few counts of this clonotype. This sequence joins TRBV25-1 and TRBJ2-6; D is unclear. Germline V gene data show CDR1 as MGHDK and CDR2 as SYGVNS. Between the trimmed V and J ends, which lost 7 bases and 4 bases, there was a span of 8 bases. The CDR3 runs to 13 residues. This CDR3 reads CASITPGANVLTF. The CDR3 nucleotides are TGTGCCAGCATAACTCCCGGGGCCAACGTCCTGACTTTC.

This clonotype was counted ten times or more. The V gene is TRBV12-3 or TRBV12-4, the J gene TRBJ2-3, with 7 bases aligning to TRBD1. The CDR3 consists of 15 residues. V lost 3 bases, J lost 4 bases, and 7 bases stayed unmatched. CDR3 loop: CASSFQGTGADTQYF. The DNA for the CDR3 is TGTGCCAGCAGTTTCCAAGGCACAGGGGCAGATACGCAGTATTTT.

This clonotype was seen a handful of times. This rearrangement joins TRBV20-1 to TRBJ2-1; 14 nucleotides align to TRBD2. Germline V CDR1 and CDR2: DFQATT, SNEGSKA (reference sequence). Unmatched junction bases numbered 7, after V lost 1 base and J lost 2 bases. This CDR3 is built from 18 residues. The CDR3 DNA follows: TGCAGTGCTAGAGTTCAGGGACTAGCGGGAGCAGCCTACAATGAGCAGTTCTTC. Protein product: CSARVQGLAGAAYNEQFF.

The gene calls are TRBV7-2 and TRBJ2-1; TRBD2 might be the D (5 bases). Germline V gene lookup returns CDR1 SGHTA and CDR2 FQGNSA. The CDR3 is made up of 16 amino acids. V was cut by 5 bases and J by 8 bases, with 22 bases left in between. CDR3 amino acids: CASSDILGDFSHEQFF. CDR3 in DNA: TGTGCCAGCAGCGATATACTAGGAGACTTTTCTCATGAGCAGTTCTTC.

The rearrangement joins TRBV2 to TRBJ2-6; D is ambiguous. The V end lost 4 bases, the J end lost 1 base, and 11 bases lay between the germline ends. Looked up from germline, CDR1 is SNHLY and CDR2 is FYNNEI. This CDR3 is built from 16 residues. Written as DNA, the CDR3 is TGTGCCAGCAGTGGGCCTTGGGGTTCTGGGGCCAACGTCCTGACTTTC. Translation: CASSGPWGSGANVLTF.